This TCR beta chain was obtained from a study of shared clonotypes between healthy human individuals. Study outcomes and limitations: Rarefaction exposed incomplete sorted-subset sequencing despite large depth. Sequencing depth was predicted to influence how clonotypes are shared among donors.

The CDR3 loop spans 13 amino acids. The V end was cut by 5 bases, the J end by 1 base, with 5 bases between. In germline, CDR1 is MDHEN, CDR2 SYDVKM. The deep-level immunoSEQ assay was used. TCRdb's table, derived via immunoSEQ multiplex PCR, lists solely in-frame clones and lacks some. The sample yields over a million clones, approximately 78% seen once. To note about this clone: Its antigen is not known.

Adult donors, all healthy and HIV-negative, had no recent acute infections or vaccinations. The source of this sequence is a man aged 18 to 29 in good health. Some clones in this sample may be carry-over from other donors' samples. The genes are TRBV28 and TRBJ2-2; no clear D. The specimen sequenced was memory CD4+ T cells from PBMCs. Subset denoted: CD45RA-negative fraction. Written as DNA, the CDR3 is TGTGCCAGCAGTGTACTGAACACCGGGGAGCTGTTTTTT. Translated: CASSVLNTGELFF.